Reported below is one TCR beta chain. The method was immunoSEQ multiplex PCR; TCRdb's version includes in-frame clones alone and lacks a portion of them. The sample includes approximately 63,000 clones, 91% seen only once; the top ten take roughly 1.4%. This sample is part of a study of T cell changes during pregnancy in multiple sclerosis. The sample consisted of peripheral blood, taken after pregnancy. This receptor was obtained from a female donor in good health, enrolled as a control in a pregnancy study.

CDR3 sequence (DNA): TGTGCCAGCAGCTTAGACAGGGAGGGTCAGCCCCAGCATTTT. It translates to CASSLDREGQPQHF. The J gene is TRBJ1-5, the V gene TRBV7-2; tentative D call: TRBD1 (6 bases). The CDR3 has 14 residues. The germline CDR1 and CDR2 sequences are SGHTA and FQGNSA. V gave up 1 base and J gave up 6 bases, with 10 bases separating them.